This T cell receptor (beta chain) was observed in a study of beta chain features in type 1 diabetes. The study's findings and limits: TCRB CDR3s from Type 1 diabetes patients were moderately but significantly shorter in all four CD4+ subsets. Naive, central memory and regulatory TCRB repertoires appeared more similar among patients than healthy donors. Shorter templates may be favored by PCR, equally so in patients and controls.

What was sequenced were expressed TCRB transcripts, since all of the isolated RNA had been reverse transcribed. Using immunoSEQ multiplex PCR, the repertoire was profiled, and TCRdb retains in-frame clones only, with some absent. This sample has about 140,000 clones, with 9% to 10% found just once. Sorted populations were all over 98% pure. Comments on this clone: Its matching antigen is unknown.

Germline values: CDR1 KGHSH, CDR2 LQKENI. Trimming removed 2 bases from V and 6 bases from J; junction bases left unmatched: 11. This CDR3 region has 16 residues. Sequencing input: central memory CD4+ T cells from blood. This receptor was obtained from a woman between 35 and 50 years old in good health. The chain combines TRBV18 with TRBJ2-7, with TRBD1 identical over 9 bases. The CDR3 reads CASSPIPGQGSGEQYF. The CDR3 DNA follows: TGTGCCAGCTCACCAATACCGGGACAGGGATCAGGCGAGCAGTACTTC.